Listed below are T cell receptor beta chains from one sample, sequenced in a study of cytomegalovirus exposure and HLA in healthy donors. Repertoires were generated with immunoSEQ multiplex PCR, while TCRdb's copy carries only in-frame clones and drops some. The sample has about 120,000 clones, less than 10% seen once. Sequencing used PBMCs. The receptors were sampled from a middle-aged woman in good health and CMV-seropositive. CDR3s include the opening cysteine and the closing phenylalanine or tryptophan. Each record gives: clone size, D gene, J gene, V gene, CDR3 protein, CDR3 DNA. The D gene is left open where the match is weak. Size tells how often a clone was seen (once, few, many) or the class of an expanded clone, and some rows leave it out.

clone size: .; D gene: TRBD2; J gene: TRBJ2-1; V gene: TRBV6-1; CDR3 protein: CASSVGGGAYNEQFF; CDR3 DNA: TGTGCCAGCAGTGTAGGCGGGGGGGCCTACAATGAGCAGTTCTTC
clone size: few; D gene: .; J gene: TRBJ2-7; V gene: TRBV6-4; CDR3 protein: CASSELQGSEQYF; CDR3 DNA: TGTGCCAGCAGTGAATTACAGGGAAGCGAGCAGTACTTC
clone size: .; D gene: .; J gene: TRBJ2-1; V gene: TRBV19; CDR3 protein: CASRGQVGSNEQFF; CDR3 DNA: TGTGCTAGTAGAGGCCAGGTGGGTAGCAATGAGCAGTTCTTC
clone size: few; D gene: TRBD2; J gene: TRBJ2-5; V gene: TRBV2; CDR3 protein: CASRTSGLETQYF; CDR3 DNA: TGTGCCAGCAGGACTAGCGGTTTGGAGACCCAGTACTTC
clone size: .; D gene: .; J gene: TRBJ1-1; V gene: TRBV29-1; CDR3 protein: CSVGRKGRGGEAFF; CDR3 DNA: TGCAGCGTTGGGCGTAAGGGTCGGGGGGGTGAAGCTTTCTTT
clone size: .; D gene: .; J gene: TRBJ1-1; V gene: TRBV7-2; CDR3 protein: CASSFQWGAEAFF; CDR3 DNA: TGTGCCAGCAGCTTTCAGTGGGGCGCTGAAGCTTTCTTT
clone size: .; D gene: TRBD1; J gene: TRBJ1-2; V gene: TRBV4-1; CDR3 protein: CASSQSRQGFGYTF; CDR3 DNA: TGCGCCAGCAGCCAAAGCCGACAGGGTTTTGGCTACACCTTC
clone size: few; D gene: TRBD1; J gene: TRBJ1-1; V gene: TRBV9; CDR3 protein: CASSVRGLTEAFF; CDR3 DNA: TGTGCCAGCAGCGTTAGGGGGCTAACTGAAGCTTTCTTT
clone size: .; D gene: .; J gene: TRBJ2-6; V gene: TRBV5-1; CDR3 protein: CASSLAGANVLTF; CDR3 DNA: TGCGCCAGCAGCTTGGCAGGGGCCAACGTCCTGACTTTC
clone size: .; D gene: .; J gene: TRBJ2-3; V gene: TRBV7-3; CDR3 protein: CASSLTGGTDTQYF; CDR3 DNA: TGTGCCAGCAGCTTAACAGGAGGGACAGATACGCAGTATTTT
clone size: few; D gene: TRBD1; J gene: TRBJ2-5; V gene: TRBV5-1; CDR3 protein: CASSLDRIQETQYF; CDR3 DNA: TGCGCCAGCAGCCTGGACAGGATCCAAGAGACCCAGTACTTC
clone size: few; D gene: TRBD1; J gene: TRBJ1-3; V gene: TRBV2; CDR3 protein: CASSEDRVGNTIYF; CDR3 DNA: TGTGCCAGCAGTGAGGACAGGGTTGGAAACACCATATATTTT
clone size: few; D gene: .; J gene: TRBJ1-4; V gene: TRBV27; CDR3 protein: CASSRDRVNEKLFF; CDR3 DNA: TGTGCCAGCAGCCGCGACAGAGTTAATGAAAAACTGTTTTTT
clone size: few; D gene: TRBD1; J gene: TRBJ2-7; V gene: TRBV5-1; CDR3 protein: CASSGRQRTGVYEQYF; CDR3 DNA: TGCGCCAGCAGCGGGCGGCAGAGGACAGGGGTCTACGAGCAGTACTTC
clone size: .; D gene: .; J gene: TRBJ1-3; V gene: TRBV6-6; CDR3 protein: CASSSPGRVHTIYF; CDR3 DNA: TGTGCCAGCAGCAGTCCGGGCAGGGTTCACACCATATATTTT
clone size: .; D gene: .; J gene: TRBJ1-5; V gene: TRBV11-2; CDR3 protein: CASSASTNSNQPQHF; CDR3 DNA: TGTGCCAGCAGCGCTTCGACAAATAGCAATCAGCCCCAGCATTTT
clone size: few; D gene: TRBD1; J gene: TRBJ2-7; V gene: TRBV5-4; CDR3 protein: CASSLLWGQGAYEQYF; CDR3 DNA: TGTGCCAGCAGCCTACTCTGGGGACAGGGGGCCTACGAGCAGTACTTC
clone size: .; D gene: .; J gene: TRBJ1-2; V gene: TRBV5-5; CDR3 protein: CASSGEGRVGYTF; CDR3 DNA: TGTGCCAGCAGCGGAGAAGGGCGGGTTGGCTACACCTTC
clone size: few; D gene: .; J gene: TRBJ2-1; V gene: TRBV6-6; CDR3 protein: CASSYSSLGVLGEQFF; CDR3 DNA: TGTGCCAGCAGTTACTCGAGCTTAGGGGTTTTAGGTGAGCAGTTCTTC
clone size: .; D gene: TRBD1; J gene: TRBJ1-2; V gene: TRBV6-1; CDR3 protein: CASNHRGKDGYTF; CDR3 DNA: TGTGCCAGCAACCACAGGGGAAAAGATGGCTACACCTTC
clone size: few; D gene: .; J gene: TRBJ2-7; V gene: TRBV30; CDR3 protein: CAGGGPPPSYEQYF; CDR3 DNA: TGTGCCGGCGGCGGGCCTCCGCCCTCCTACGAGCAGTACTTC
clone size: few; D gene: .; J gene: TRBJ1-1; V gene: TRBV6-1; CDR3 protein: CASRDSSEAFF; CDR3 DNA: TGTGCCAGCAGGGACAGCTCTGAAGCTTTCTTT
clone size: .; D gene: TRBD1; J gene: TRBJ1-4; V gene: TRBV6-1; CDR3 protein: CASSGRGLGEKLFF; CDR3 DNA: TGTGCCAGCAGTGGCAGGGGGCTAGGCGAAAAACTGTTTTTT
clone size: .; D gene: .; J gene: TRBJ2-6; V gene: TRBV5-4; CDR3 protein: CASSFTGTGANVLTF; CDR3 DNA: TGTGCCAGCAGCTTCACAGGGACTGGGGCCAACGTCCTGACTTTC
clone size: few; D gene: .; J gene: TRBJ1-3; V gene: TRBV28; CDR3 protein: CASSWTVNTIYF; CDR3 DNA: TGTGCCAGCAGTTGGACAGTAAACACCATATATTTT
clone size: few; D gene: .; J gene: TRBJ1-4; V gene: TRBV30; CDR3 protein: CAWSVPQTNEKLFF; CDR3 DNA: TGTGCCTGGAGTGTCCCACAAACAAATGAAAAACTGTTTTTT
clone size: .; D gene: .; J gene: TRBJ1-2; V gene: TRBV19; CDR3 protein: CASSIDPSGPYGYTF; CDR3 DNA: TGTGCCAGTAGTATAGATCCGTCAGGGCCCTATGGCTACACCTTC
clone size: many; D gene: .; J gene: TRBJ1-2; V gene: TRBV28; CDR3 protein: CASSLTVGDLSGYTF; CDR3 DNA: TGTGCCAGCAGTTTGACGGTGGGTGACTTGTCTGGCTACACCTTC
clone size: few; D gene: .; J gene: TRBJ1-1; V gene: TRBV6-4; CDR3 protein: CASSLSVYTEAFF; CDR3 DNA: TGTGCCAGCAGCCTATCGGTATACACTGAAGCTTTCTTT